This is a list of T cell receptor beta chains from one sample in a study of CD8+CD57+ T cells in acquired aplastic anemia. MiXCR was run by TCRdb on the reads, yielding one entry per CDR3 protein. The sample carries fewer than 250,000 distinct CDR3 sequences, about half recorded once. The sample comprised sorted CD4+, CD8+, or CD8+CD57+ T cells (not recorded which) from PBMCs. The receptors derive from a human donor with aplastic anemia. CDR3s include the opening cysteine and the closing phenylalanine or tryptophan.

cdr3_length | j_call | v_call | cdr3_aa
13 | TRBJ2-7 | TRBV5-1 | CASSLGTGYEQYF
16 | TRBJ1-2 | TRBV24-1 | CATSDRWTEANYGYTF
14 | TRBJ2-5 | TRBV4-1 | CASSQTQGVGTQYF
13 | TRBJ1-1 | TRBV19 | CASSIVLNTEAFF
16 | TRBJ1-4 | TRBV5-1 | CASSWGTGDGDEKLFF
14 | TRBJ1-2 | TRBV15 | CATRKDRGVYGYTF
15 | TRBJ2-1 | TRBV20-1 | CSASVGRSSYNEQFF
16 | TRBJ2-2 | TRBV29-1 | CSVEKETISNTGELFF
13 | TRBJ1-2 | TRBV7-2 | CASSFTGTNGYTF
13 | TRBJ1-2 | TRBV20-1 | CSASLQNNYGYTF
16 | TRBJ2-7 | TRBV7-2 | CASSFPRQVPSYEQYF
16 | TRBJ1-1 | TRBV14 | CASSHAGRDMNTEAFF
12 | TRBJ2-7 | TRBV5-1 | CASSTHSGEQYF
13 | TRBJ2-5 | TRBV29-1 | CSVRQGGEETQYF
14 | TRBJ2-3 | TRBV20-1 | CSASGRGPTDTQYF
14 | TRBJ2-5 | TRBV18 | CASSPQGVGETQYF
15 | TRBJ2-3 | TRBV10-1 | CASSESSVATDTQYF
16 | TRBJ2-6 | TRBV7-8 | CASSENRGAGANVLTF
16 | TRBJ1-2 | TRBV20-1 | CSARDGTGALSYGYTF
15 | TRBJ2-2 | TRBV7-2 | CASSLNQGPSGELFF
14 | TRBJ1-6 | TRBV19 | CASKSRQGRSPLHF
13 | TRBJ1-5 | TRBV10-1 | CASSVAVDQPQHF
14 | TRBJ2-3 | TRBV7-9 | CASSFSDRPDTQYF
14 | TRBJ1-2 | TRBV2 | CASIIQGAANGYTF
11 | TRBJ2-7 | TRBV19 | CASSTGIEQYF
12 | TRBJ2-7 | TRBV11-2 | CASSSDGTGQYF
13 | TRBJ1-5 | TRBV15 | CATSRDQVQPQHF
14 | TRBJ1-3 | TRBV29-1 | CSVSGAGTGNTIYF
14 | TRBJ2-7 | TRBV12-3/TRBV12-4 | CASSFGRGVFEQYF
15 | TRBJ1-4 | TRBV19 | CASRGSDRSGEKLFF
13 | TRBJ2-7 | TRBV6-1 | CASRRASSYEQYF
14 | TRBJ1-6 | TRBV10-2 | CASSEAVRREPLHF
9 | TRBJ2-5 | TRBV7-7 | CASSQTQYF
16 | TRBJ1-4 | TRBV20-1 | CSARDPYRGGNEKLFF
19 | TRBJ2-1 | TRBV12-3/TRBV12-4 | CASSLRSTGGLSSYNEQFF
14 | TRBJ1-5 | TRBV12-3/TRBV12-4 | CASRIGQPNQPQHF
17 | TRBJ1-5 | TRBV20-1 | CSARNPGQGGANQPQHF
13 | TRBJ1-1 | TRBV9 | CASANNRETEAFF